Listed below are T cell receptor beta chains from one sample, sequenced in a study of T cells in Graves' hyperthyroidism and ophthalmopathy. TCRdb recomputed calls from the multiplex PCR reads with MiXCR, one row per CDR3 protein. The sample shows 450,000 to 650,000 distinct CDR3 sequences, 15% to 20% of them seen only once. Material for sequencing was blood. The receptors originated from a young woman with Graves' ophthalmopathy. The CDR3 runs from the conserved cysteine through the conserved F or W. The D gene is left open where the match is weak. Part of the rows lack a size; the others show once, few, many or a class for expanded clones.

D	V	J	size	DNA	CDR3
-	TRBV11-2	TRBJ2-2	-	TGTGCCAGCAGCTTAGACCCGGGGACTCACTTCGGGGAGCTGTTTTTT	CASSLDPGTHFGELFF
-	TRBV12-3/TRBV12-4	TRBJ2-5	many	TGTGCCAGCAGTTTAGCTGTAAGACAAGAGACCCAGTACTTC	CASSLAVRQETQYF
TRBD1	TRBV6-2/TRBV6-3	TRBJ2-7	-	TGTGCCAGCAGTTCTGGACAGGGGGCATACTACGAGCAGTACTTC	CASSSGQGAYYEQYF
TRBD2	TRBV10-3	TRBJ2-1	-	TGTGCCATCAGTGACGGGGCGGCGGGAGGGCCGAACCCCTACAATGAGCAGTTCTTC	CAISDGAAGGPNPYNEQFF
-	TRBV11-2	TRBJ2-7	many	TGTGCCAGCAGACGAACAGGGGAGGGCTCCTACGAGCAGTACTTC	CASRRTGEGSYEQYF
-	TRBV6-1	TRBJ2-7	few	TGTGCCAGCAGTGAAGCACCCGACATCGGGGGCGCCTACGAGCAGTACTTC	CASSEAPDIGGAYEQYF
TRBD2	TRBV6-8	TRBJ2-2	-	TGTGCCAGCAGTTACTCAATGACTAGCGGGAACACCGGGGAGCTGTTTTTT	CASSYSMTSGNTGELFF
-	TRBV3-1	TRBJ1-2	many	TGTGCCAGCAGCCAAAGGACACCCCCAGGCTACACCTTC	CASSQRTPPGYTF
-	TRBV13	TRBJ1-1	many	TGTGCCAGCAGCTCCCCGGGACTTAACGCTGAAGCTTTCTTT	CASSSPGLNAEAFF
-	TRBV15	TRBJ1-1	many	TGTGCCACCAGCAGAGGAGCTGGGGGGGACACTGAAGCTTTCTTT	CATSRGAGGDTEAFF
-	TRBV4-3	TRBJ2-3	-	TGCGCCAGCAGCCTCGACATAGGGTCGCGCACAGATACGCAGTATTTT	CASSLDIGSRTDTQYF
TRBD2	TRBV6-2/TRBV6-3	TRBJ2-3	many	TGTGCCAGCAGGCATATCCTAGCGGAATCTTCCACAGATACGCAGTATTTT	CASRHILAESSTDTQYF
-	TRBV7-3	TRBJ2-1	many	TGTGCCAGCAGCTTAACCGGCCACAATGAGCAGTTCTTC	CASSLTGHNEQFF
-	TRBV18	TRBJ2-7	many	TGTGCCAGCTCACCCCGGGACGGGCCCTACGAGCAGTACTTC	CASSPRDGPYEQYF
-	TRBV2	TRBJ2-3	many	TGTGCCAGCAGTGAAGCGCAGGGCACAGATACGCAGTATTTT	CASSEAQGTDTQYF
-	TRBV29-1	TRBJ2-7	-	TGCAGCGCCAGGCAGACCGTCGGCGAGCAGTACTTC	CSARQTVGEQYF
-	TRBV4-2	TRBJ2-3	many	TGTGCCAGCAGCCATTCCAGGGGGGTCCATACGCAGTATTTT	CASSHSRGVHTQYF
TRBD2	TRBV7-9	TRBJ2-3	-	TGTGCCAGCAAACCTCTAGCGGGGTTCACAGATACGCAGTATTTT	CASKPLAGFTDTQYF
-	TRBV12-5	TRBJ1-1	many	TGTGCTAGTGGTTTCCTGGGTGGGATGAACACTGAAGCTTTCTTT	CASGFLGGMNTEAFF
-	TRBV5-4	TRBJ2-7	-	TGTGCCAGCAGCTGGAGAGGACGAGGGGGCTACGAGCAGTACTTC	CASSWRGRGGYEQYF
TRBD2	TRBV20-1	TRBJ2-7	-	TGCAGTGCCGTCCATAGCGGGGGGCGATACGAGCAGTACTTC	CSAVHSGGRYEQYF
-	TRBV18	TRBJ2-5	few	TGTGCCAGCTCACCAGTTGAGGGCTCGGAGACCCAGTACTTC	CASSPVEGSETQYF
-	TRBV11-3	TRBJ2-3	many	TGTGCCAGCAGCTTGGGGGAAGGGCCCACAGATACGCAGTATTTT	CASSLGEGPTDTQYF
-	TRBV27	TRBJ1-1	once	TGTGCCAGCTTCCCTGGGTCGGTGAACACTGAAGCTTTCTTT	CASFPGSVNTEAFF
TRBD1	TRBV18	TRBJ1-1	many	TGTGCCAGCTCACCCCGTTCGGGACAGGGGAACACTGAAGCTTTCTTT	CASSPRSGQGNTEAFF
-	TRBV10-2	TRBJ1-2	many	TGCGCCAGCAGTGAGTCTAAGGACGTCTATGGCTACACCTTC	CASSESKDVYGYTF
TRBD2	TRBV28	TRBJ2-7	many	TGTGCCAGCAGTTCACCTCCGGGACTAGCGAACGAGCAGTACTTC	CASSSPPGLANEQYF
-	TRBV12-3/TRBV12-4	TRBJ2-2	-	TGTGCCAGCAGTTCGGTGGATTCCGGGGAGCTGTTTTTT	CASSSVDSGELFF
TRBD2	TRBV27	TRBJ2-5	few	TGTGCCAGCAGTCTAGGGACTAGCGGGGACCAAGAGACCCAGTACTTC	CASSLGTSGDQETQYF
-	TRBV9	TRBJ2-1	-	TGTGCCAGCAGCACCCGGGAAAGAAGTATCACCAATGAGCAGTTCTTC	CASSTRERSITNEQFF
-	TRBV7-2	TRBJ1-1	few	TGTGCCAGCAGCTCGCGGGACCCCCTGAACACTGAAGCTTTCTTT	CASSSRDPLNTEAFF
-	TRBV20-1	TRBJ1-5	many	TGCAGTGCTAGGCCAGGAGCCAATCAGCCCCAGCATTTT	CSARPGANQPQHF
TRBD2	TRBV28	TRBJ2-3	few	TGTGCCAGCAGTTTGTCTAGCGGGGTGACAGATACGCAGTATTTT	CASSLSSGVTDTQYF
TRBD1	TRBV28	TRBJ2-7	many	TGTGCCAGCAGTTTTGAATTCGTGCGGACAGGGGATTCCTACGAGCAGTACTTC	CASSFEFVRTGDSYEQYF
-	TRBV14	TRBJ1-2	-	TGTGCCAGCAGCCAAGGAGAGTTATATGGCTACACCTTC	CASSQGELYGYTF
TRBD1	TRBV30	TRBJ1-1	few	TGTGCCTCGGGACAGGGGACGACAGCTTTCTTT	CASGQGTTAFF
-	TRBV24-1	TRBJ1-5	-	TGTGCCGCCAGGCATGGGACCCAGGATAGCAATCAGCCCCAGCATTTT	CAARHGTQDSNQPQHF
-	TRBV11-2	TRBJ1-2	many	TGTGCCAGCAGCTTAGATATGGCAGATTATGGCTACACCTTC	CASSLDMADYGYTF
TRBD1	TRBV6-2/TRBV6-3	TRBJ2-5	-	TGTGCCAGCAGCTCCACAGGGGGCGGAGGGTACTTC	CASSSTGGGGYF
-	TRBV12-3/TRBV12-4	TRBJ1-1	many	TGTGCCAGCAGTTTACAGGCGCGCTACACTGAAGCTTTCTTT	CASSLQARYTEAFF
TRBD2	TRBV10-3	TRBJ2-1	many	TGTGCCATCAGTGAGCGCACTAGCGGGGGGGCCGGTGAGCAGTTCTTC	CAISERTSGGAGEQFF
-	TRBV20-1	TRBJ1-6	-	TGCAGTGCTAGAGATAACGTAGGGGCGTACGCTTCACCCCTCCACTTT	CSARDNVGAYASPLHF
-	TRBV20-1	TRBJ2-3	many	TGCAGTGCTACCGGGGGTGACTCAGATACGCAGTATTTT	CSATGGDSDTQYF
TRBD2	TRBV4-3	TRBJ2-3	-	TGCGCCAGCAGCAAAGGACTAGCGGGGCTCACAGATACGCAGTATTTT	CASSKGLAGLTDTQYF
-	TRBV7-2	TRBJ2-1	-	TGTGCCAGCAGCTTAGTATCCGGGCTCGGTAACAATGAGCAGTTCTTC	CASSLVSGLGNNEQFF
-	TRBV20-1	TRBJ2-1	many	TGCAGCCCACGGAACAGCTCCTACAATGAGCAGTTCTTC	CSPRNSSYNEQFF
-	TRBV6-1	TRBJ2-5	many	TGTGCCAGCAGTTATGATCGGGGCGGTCCTCAAGGGACCCAGTACTTC	CASSYDRGGPQGTQYF
TRBD1	TRBV7-2	TRBJ1-2	-	TGTGCCAGCAGCACGCTCGGTCTGACAGGGGACTATGGCTACACCTTC	CASSTLGLTGDYGYTF
-	TRBV9	TRBJ1-2	many	TGTGCCAGCAGCATCCTCATTCTGGAGGGCTACACCTTC	CASSILILEGYTF
-	TRBV28	TRBJ1-1	many	TGTGCCAGCAGTTACCTTTATGGGGCTGGCCATGAAGCTTTCTTT	CASSYLYGAGHEAFF
-	TRBV2	TRBJ1-6	many	TGTGCCAGCAGGAAAACCGGGACAATGAGTTCACCCCTCCACTTT	CASRKTGTMSSPLHF
TRBD1	TRBV27	TRBJ1-4	-	TGTGCCAGCAGTATCGACAGGGTAACTAATGAAAAACTGTTTTTT	CASSIDRVTNEKLFF
-	TRBV7-2	TRBJ2-7	many	TGTGCCAGCAGCCCGGGGACTTTTTACGAGCAGTACTTC	CASSPGTFYEQYF
TRBD1	TRBV24-1	TRBJ2-7	many	TGTGCCACCAGTGATTTGGGGGACAGGGGAAGTCTTTACGAGCAGTACTTC	CATSDLGDRGSLYEQYF
-	TRBV20-1	TRBJ1-2	-	TGCAGTGCTAGAGATGTGGTAAACTATGGCTACACCTTC	CSARDVVNYGYTF
-	TRBV19	TRBJ2-7	-	TGTGCCAGTAGTATTGTGTGGGGCACCTCCTACGAGCAGTACTTC	CASSIVWGTSYEQYF